This section outlines one TCR beta chain sequence together with its context. As every portion of the isolated RNA was reverse transcribed, the sequencing read expressed TCRB transcripts. TCRdb's table, derived via immunoSEQ multiplex PCR, lists solely in-frame clones and lacks some. The sample carries hundreds of thousands of clones, about 12% recorded once. The record originates from a study of beta chain features in type 1 diabetes. Germline V gene sequence: CDR1 SGHNT, CDR2 YYREEE (reference sequence). This CDR3 comprises 13 residues. Trimming left V 9 bases short and J 2 bases short, with 14 bases between.

The sequenced sample consisted of naive CD4+ T cells from blood. V usage is TRBV5-4 and J usage is TRBJ1-2; weak D call: TRBD1 (6 bases). The clonotype originates from a man between 18 and 29 years old in good health. Written as DNA, the CDR3 is TGTGCCACCAAGCCGGGACACAACTATGGCTACACCTTC. As protein: CATKPGHNYGYTF.